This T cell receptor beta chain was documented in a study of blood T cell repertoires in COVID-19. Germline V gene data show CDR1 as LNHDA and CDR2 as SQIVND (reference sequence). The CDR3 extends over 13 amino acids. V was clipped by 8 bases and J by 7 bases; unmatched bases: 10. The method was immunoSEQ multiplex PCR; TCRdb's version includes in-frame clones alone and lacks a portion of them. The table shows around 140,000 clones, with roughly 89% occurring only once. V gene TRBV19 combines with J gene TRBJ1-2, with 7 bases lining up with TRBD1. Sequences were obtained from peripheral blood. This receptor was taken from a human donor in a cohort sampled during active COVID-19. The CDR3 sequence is CASQDRASRGYTF. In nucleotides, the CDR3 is TGTGCCAGTCAAGACAGGGCGAGTCGTGGCTACACCTTC.